The TCR beta chain described here comes from a study of cytomegalovirus exposure and HLA in healthy donors. General study points: Most of the TCR beta V segments (in an earlier analysis) were productive either about 87% or about 30% of the time. According to the study, around 180 TCR beta chains were cytomegalovirus-associated.

In its sample, this clone was seen a few times. What it binds is unknown. The V end lost 5 bases, the J end lost 0 bases, and 17 bases lay between the germline ends. The germline V gene has CDR1 SGHNT and CDR2 YENEEA. The CDR3 has 18 residues. 60 Vbeta and 13 Jbeta primers were used in PCR. Some clones are missing from TCRdb's copy, which holds only in-frame ones; the method was immunoSEQ multiplex PCR. The data contain 70,000 to 90,000 clones, 50% to 80% of them seen just once; the ten biggest clones take up about 22%. Sequencing input: PBMCs. This chain links TRBV11-3 with TRBJ1-6; the D gene is possibly TRBD1 (6 bases). The receptor was derived from a middle-aged man in good health and CMV-seropositive. The CDR3 loop reads CASSTTARGSSYNSPLHF. The CDR3 bases are TGTGCCAGCAGCACCACAGCGAGGGGGAGCTCCTATAATTCACCCCTCCACTTT. Supplemented by reference TRBV11-3 and TRBJ1-6, the full variable domain reads EAGVVQSPRYKIIEKKQPVAFWCNPISGHNTLYWYLQNLGQGPELLIRYENEEAVDDSQLPKDRFSAERLKGVDSTLKIQPAELGDSAVYLCASSTTARGSSYNSPLHFGNGTRLTVT.